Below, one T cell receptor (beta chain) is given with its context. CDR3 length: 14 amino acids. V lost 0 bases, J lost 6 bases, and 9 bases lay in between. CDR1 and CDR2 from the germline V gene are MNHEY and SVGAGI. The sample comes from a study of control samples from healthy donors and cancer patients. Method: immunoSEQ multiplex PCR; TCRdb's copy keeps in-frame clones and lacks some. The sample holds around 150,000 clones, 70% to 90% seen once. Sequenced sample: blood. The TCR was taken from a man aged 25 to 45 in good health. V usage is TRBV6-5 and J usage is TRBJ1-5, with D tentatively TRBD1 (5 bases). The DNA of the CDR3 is TGTGCCAGCAGTTACTCGACTGGGGGTCAGCCCCAGCATTTT. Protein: CASSYSTGGQPQHF.